The rows below give T cell receptor beta chains drawn from one sample of a study of cytomegalovirus exposure and HLA in healthy donors. The data were produced by immunoSEQ multiplex PCR, yet TCRdb's version contains in-frame clones alone and is incomplete. Here the sample spans some 90,000 clones, 80% being singletons. Material: PBMCs. These receptors were taken from a man over 45 in good health and CMV-seropositive. Each CDR3 is given with its conserved first and last residue. A D gene is named only where the DNA matches it firmly. Rows may omit the clone size; those that give it use once, few, many or a size class.

V	J	D	size	DNA	CDR3
TRBV7-2	TRBJ2-3	TRBD1	NA	TGTGCCAGCAGTAAACGACAGGGAGAGACAGATACGCAGTATTTT	CASSKRQGETDTQYF
TRBV29-1	TRBJ1-1	TRBD1	NA	TGCAGCGTGATGACAGGGGGATGGACTGAAGCTTTCTTT	CSVMTGGWTEAFF
TRBV4-2	TRBJ2-3	NA	NA	TGTGCCAGCAGCCAAGTAGGGGAGGTTTCAGATACGCAGTATTTT	CASSQVGEVSDTQYF
TRBV7-2	TRBJ2-2	NA	NA	TGTGCCAGTACCTGGGTAAACGGGGTTGGAGCCGGGGAGCTGTTTTTT	CASTWVNGVGAGELFF
TRBV30	TRBJ1-1	NA	NA	TGTGCCTGGAGTTTACAGGTGAACACTGAAGCTTTCTTT	CAWSLQVNTEAFF
TRBV7-9	TRBJ1-1	NA	NA	TGTTCCAGCGCTCCAAGTCGCAGGAGGATCACTGAAGCTTTCTTT	CSSAPSRRRITEAFF
TRBV6-1	TRBJ2-7	NA	NA	TGTGCCAGCAGTGAAAACGCAGGGTACCTTTACGAGCAGTACTTC	CASSENAGYLYEQYF
TRBV4-1	TRBJ2-5	TRBD2	few	TGCGCCAGCAGCCCCGGGACTAGCCGAGGGGGGACCCAGTACTTC	CASSPGTSRGGTQYF
TRBV4-2	TRBJ2-4	NA	NA	TGTGCCAGCAGCCAATGGAGGGGTTCCAAAAACATTCAGTACTTC	CASSQWRGSKNIQYF
TRBV5-1	TRBJ2-7	NA	few	TGCGCCAGCAGCCGGGGAACCTACGAGCAGTACTTC	CASSRGTYEQYF
TRBV13	TRBJ2-3	TRBD1	NA	TGTGCCAGCAGCTTACGACAGGGTCGGGGAGATACGCAGTATTTT	CASSLRQGRGDTQYF
TRBV5-8	TRBJ2-1	TRBD1	NA	TGTGCCAGCAGCATGACAGGGATGGGATACAATGAGCAGTTCTTC	CASSMTGMGYNEQFF
TRBV7-3	TRBJ2-1	TRBD2	NA	TGTGCCAGCAGCTTAACGGATAATGGACTAGCATTCAATGAGCAGTTCTTC	CASSLTDNGLAFNEQFF
TRBV7-2	TRBJ2-7	TRBD1	NA	TGTGCCAGCAGAGACCAGACAGGGGGCGTGCAGTACTTC	CASRDQTGGVQYF
TRBV5-1	TRBJ2-3	NA	NA	TGCGCCAGCAGCTTGGGCGTTAGCTATAGCACAGATACGCAGTATTTT	CASSLGVSYSTDTQYF
TRBV9	TRBJ2-7	NA	NA	TGTGCCAGCAGCGTAGATAGCAACTCCTACGAGCAGTACTTC	CASSVDSNSYEQYF
TRBV4-1	TRBJ1-5	NA	NA	TGCGCCAGCAGCCAAGGCCTAATTAAACAGGGTAGGGATCAGCCCCAGCATTTT	CASSQGLIKQGRDQPQHF
TRBV30	TRBJ1-2	NA	few	TGTGCCTGGAGTGTACGCGGATTTGATGGCTACACCTTC	CAWSVRGFDGYTF
TRBV30	TRBJ1-3	TRBD1	NA	TGTGCCGTACAAACTGACAGGGGATCTGGAAACACCATATATTTT	CAVQTDRGSGNTIYF
TRBV6-6	TRBJ2-7	NA	NA	TGTGCCAGCAGTTACCCGGACAGTCCCGAGCAGTACTTC	CASSYPDSPEQYF
TRBV5-1	TRBJ1-1	TRBD1	NA	TGCGCCAGCACCTCGGGACAGGGGCCTCACACTGAAGCTTTCTTT	CASTSGQGPHTEAFF
TRBV7-6	TRBJ2-1	TRBD1	NA	TGTGCCAGCAGCTTGACAGGGGGCAATGAGCAGTTCTTC	CASSLTGGNEQFF
TRBV30	TRBJ1-5	NA	NA	TGTGCCTGGAGCGCGGGGGGTAGGGATCAGCCCCAGCATTTT	CAWSAGGRDQPQHF
TRBV7-7	TRBJ2-7	TRBD2	NA	TGTGCTAGCAGCCGCGCGGGGGCCTACGAGCAGTACTTC	CASSRAGAYEQYF
TRBV29-1	TRBJ1-2	NA	NA	TGCAGCGTTGACCCACGGCTTGGAGGCTATGGCTACACCTTC	CSVDPRLGGYGYTF
TRBV19	TRBJ1-1	NA	NA	TGTGCCAGTAGTCTGAACAACGGGGGGACTGAAGCTTTCTTT	CASSLNNGGTEAFF
TRBV5-1	TRBJ2-3	TRBD1	NA	TGCGCCAGCAGCCTACAGGGGTTGAGCACAGATACGCAGTATTTT	CASSLQGLSTDTQYF
TRBV30	TRBJ1-3	NA	NA	TGTGCCTGGACCTTCCAGTACTCTGGAAACACCATATATTTT	CAWTFQYSGNTIYF
TRBV19	TRBJ1-5	NA	NA	TGTGCCAGTATCCCCCAGGGTGGTCAGCCCCAGCATTTT	CASIPQGGQPQHF
TRBV29-1	TRBJ2-1	TRBD2	NA	TGCAGCGTTTCGGGGGGACTAGCGGCCAACAATGAGCAGTTCTTC	CSVSGGLAANNEQFF
TRBV18	TRBJ2-1	TRBD2	NA	TGTGCCAGCTCAAGCACTAGCGGGGGGGAGCAGTTCTTC	CASSSTSGGEQFF
TRBV7-2	TRBJ2-2	TRBD1	NA	TGTGCCAGCAGCTTCGACAGGGGGCAGGGCGGGGAGCTGTTTTTT	CASSFDRGQGGELFF
TRBV29-1	TRBJ2-1	TRBD1	NA	TGCAGCGTAGTTGAGACAGGGGGCAGTGAGCAGTTCTTC	CSVVETGGSEQFF
TRBV2	TRBJ1-2	TRBD1	NA	TGTGCCAGAAATGAAAGACAGGGAAGGAGCTATGGCTACACCTTC	CARNERQGRSYGYTF
TRBV19	TRBJ1-5	NA	NA	TGTGCCAGTAGTGTCTCAAGAACAGGTTTCTATCAGCCCCAGCATTTT	CASSVSRTGFYQPQHF
TRBV7-9	TRBJ1-4	NA	NA	TGTGCCAGCAGCTTAGAGTCAGGATTTAATGAAAAACTGTTTTTT	CASSLESGFNEKLFF
TRBV4-1	TRBJ2-7	TRBD2	NA	TGCGCCAGCAGCCAAGGGCCCCCGGGACTAGCGGAATACGAGCAGTACTTC	CASSQGPPGLAEYEQYF
TRBV5-4	TRBJ2-5	NA	NA	TGTGCCAGCAGCCACCCCGGGATCCAAGAGACCCAGTACTTC	CASSHPGIQETQYF
TRBV7-2	TRBJ1-4	NA	few	TGTGCCAGCAGCTTATTTTCAGGGGTTGAAAAACTGTTTTTT	CASSLFSGVEKLFF